The present TCR beta chain was sequenced within a study of post-analysis software for immune sequencing data. Across the study: Secondary progressive, relapsing-remitting and progressive-relapsing multiple sclerosis were among the included disease courses. General study points: Relative to controls, patients with multiple sclerosis showed significantly lower normalized Chao1 diversity. When patients were compared with controls, about five TRBV segments were more frequent, TRBV5-6, TRBV5-1 and TRBV20-1 among them.

With respect to this clonotype: The antigen is undetermined.

The TCR beta cDNA libraries contained unique molecular identifiers. TCRdb reprocessed the PCR reads with MiXCR, giving one entry per CDR3 protein. The sample lists some 690,000 distinct CDR3 sequences, around 60% occurring once. The germline V gene has CDR1 SEHNR and CDR2 FQNEAQ (reference sequence). The V and J ends lost 1 base and 4 bases respectively, with 28 bases between them. The CDR3 sequence is 20 residues long. This clonotype was sampled from a girl aged 2-9 years with multiple sclerosis. Sample: blood. J is TRBJ1-2 and V is TRBV7-9; weak D call: TRBD1 (5 bases). The CDR3 region is CASSLDVWGKGPLVSYGYTF. The DNA for the CDR3 is TGTGCCAGCAGCTTAGATGTGTGGGGCAAGGGGCCCCTAGTTAGCTATGGCTACACCTTC.